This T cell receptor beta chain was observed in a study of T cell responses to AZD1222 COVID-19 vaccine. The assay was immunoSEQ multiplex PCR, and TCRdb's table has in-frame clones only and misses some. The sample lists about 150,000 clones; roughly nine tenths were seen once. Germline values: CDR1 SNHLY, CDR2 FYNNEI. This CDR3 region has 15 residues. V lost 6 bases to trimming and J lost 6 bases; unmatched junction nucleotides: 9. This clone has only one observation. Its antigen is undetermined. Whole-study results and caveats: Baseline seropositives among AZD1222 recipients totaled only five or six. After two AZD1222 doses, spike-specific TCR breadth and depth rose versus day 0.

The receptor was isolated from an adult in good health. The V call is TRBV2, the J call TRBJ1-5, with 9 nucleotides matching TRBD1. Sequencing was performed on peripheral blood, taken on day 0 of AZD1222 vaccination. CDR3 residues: CASRKQTGGFQPQHF. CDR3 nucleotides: TGTGCCAGCAGGAAACAGACAGGGGGTTTTCAGCCCCAGCATTTT.